What follows are 20 T cell receptor beta chains derived from one specimen sequenced in a study of blood T cell repertoires in COVID-19. Measured with immunoSEQ multiplex PCR; TCRdb has only the in-frame clones, and not every one. Of 250,000 to 350,000 clones listed, roughly nine tenths were seen once; the top ten hold 2.2%. The source material was peripheral blood. The origin of the receptors is a woman between 45 and 65 years old who had recovered from COVID-19.

The chain couples TRBV5-5 to TRBJ1-5; D unresolved. The germline V gene has CDR1 SGHKS and CDR2 YYEKEE (reference sequence). The CDR3 has 14 residues. V lost 3 bases and J lost 5, with 12 bases in between. The chain's CDR3 is CASSYIAGDQPQHF. In DNA, the CDR3 is TGTGCCAGCAGCTATATCGCGGGCGATCAGCCCCAGCATTTT. Full variable domain (rest looked up from reference TRBV5-5 and TRBJ1-5): DAGVTQSPTHLIKTRGQQVTLRCSPISGHKSVSWYQQVLGQGPQFIFQYYEKEERGRGNFPDRFSARQFPNYSSELNVNALLLGDSALYLCASSYIAGDQPQHFGDGTRLSIL.

The chain has TRBV5-1 and TRBJ2-2; D is undetermined. The length of the CDR3 is 14 residues. Trimming left V 0 bases short and J 8 bases short, with 11 bases between. Looked up from germline, CDR1 is SGHRS and CDR2 is YFSETQ. CDR3 bases: TGCGCCAGCAGCTTGGCCCGTTCTCAGGGGGAGCTGTTTTTT. Protein sequence: CASSLARSQGELFF.

This chain uses TRBV6-2 or TRBV6-3 with TRBJ1-1, with D unclear. The CDR3 is 11 amino acids. V was cut by 4 bases and J by 7 bases, with 7 bases left in between. Looked up from germline, CDR1 is MNHEY and CDR2 is SVGEGT. Written as DNA, the CDR3 is TGTGCCAGCAGTTCTCGGAGTGAAGCTTTCTTT. This gives the protein CASSSRSEAFF.

This chain joins TRBV7-3 and TRBJ2-1; no reliable D call. CDR3 length: 14 residues. Germline V gene lookup returns CDR1 SGHTA and CDR2 FQGTGA. V was cut by 2 bases and J by 5 bases, with 10 bases left in between. The CDR3 loop is CASSLGGSNNEQFF. The DNA for the CDR3 is TGTGCCAGCAGCTTAGGTGGCAGTAACAATGAGCAGTTCTTC.

In this sample, this clone turned up once. This CDR3 reads CASNSAGRAYNEQFF. The DNA of the CDR3 is TGTGCCAGCAACTCAGCGGGTCGAGCATACAATGAGCAGTTCTTC. The rearrangement links TRBV9 to TRBJ2-1, with D tentatively TRBD2 (6 bases). The CDR3 is 15 amino acids. Looked up from germline, CDR1 is SGDLS and CDR2 is YYNGEE. Trimming left V 6 bases short and J 4 bases short, with 17 bases between.

The chain has TRBV4-2 and TRBJ2-3; tentative D call: TRBD2 (7 bases). The V end was cut by 5 bases, the J end by 3 bases, with 18 bases between. Germline CDR1 LGHNA, CDR2 YNFKEQ. The CDR3 has 16 amino acids. CDR3 protein: CASSEGGTVGTDTQYF. CDR3 nucleotide sequence: TGTGCCAGCAGCGAGGGGGGGACGGTGGGGACAGATACGCAGTATTTT.

The rearrangement joins TRBV4-1 to TRBJ1-5; 8 bases map to TRBD1. This CDR3 comprises 15 residues. Germline V gene data show CDR1 as MGHRA and CDR2 as YSYEKL. Trimming removed 4 bases from V and 3 bases from J; junction bases left unmatched: 5. The CDR3 region has the DNA TGCGCCAGCAGCCTATGGACAGGGAACAATCAGCCCCAGCATTTT. Its translation: CASSLWTGNNQPQHF.

This sequence joins TRBV18 and TRBJ2-7; maybe TRBD1 (7 bases). There are 13 residues in the CDR3. CDR1 KGHSH and CDR2 LQKENI come from the germline V gene. The V end was cut by 1 base, the J end by 7 bases, with 11 bases between. The CDR3, as DNA: TGTGCCAGCTCACCACGGGCAGGGGGGGAGCAGTACTTC. This translates into CASSPRAGGEQYF.

This chain uses TRBV7-9 with TRBJ2-5; TRBD1 might be the D (5 bases). V shed 5 bases and J shed 2 bases, with 15 bases lying between them. Germline CDR1 reads SEHNR; CDR2 reads FQNEAQ (reference sequence). CDR3 length: 15 residues. CDR3 nucleotides: TGTGCCAGCAGCCCCTCCAGGGTAGGGCAAGAGACCCAGTACTTC. Its protein product is CASSPSRVGQETQYF. Full variable domain (remainder filled in from reference TRBV7-9 and TRBJ2-5): DTGVSQNPRHKITKRGQNVTFRCDPISEHNRLYWYRQTLGQGPEFLTYFQNEAQLEKSRLLSDRFSAERPKGSFSTLEIQRTEQGDSAMYLCASSPSRVGQETQYFGPGTRLLVL.

The genes are TRBV11-2 and TRBJ1-2; 7 bases map to TRBD1. Trimming took 5 bases from V and 4 from J; bases not matched to a gene: 4. This CDR3 has 13 residues. Germline V gives CDR1 SGHAT, CDR2 FQNNGV. This CDR3 reads CASSPRDSYGYTF. The CDR3 region has the DNA TGTGCCAGCAGCCCCCGGGACAGCTATGGCTACACCTTC.

CDR3 loop: CASSQAGQGTYGYTF. The CDR3 region has the DNA TGCGCCAGCAGCCAAGCGGGACAGGGAACCTATGGCTACACCTTC. This chain uses TRBV4-1 with TRBJ1-2, with TRBD1 matching 9 bases. V shed 1 base, J shed 4 bases, and the junction held 4 bases outside the gene matches. The CDR3 length is 15 residues. Germline assignment: CDR1 MGHRA and CDR2 YSYEKL.

The rearrangement joins TRBV6-2 or TRBV6-3 to TRBJ2-1, with TRBD2 matching over 9 bases. This CDR3 is 17 amino acids long. Germline values: CDR1 MNHEY, CDR2 SVGEGT. V shed 0 bases and J 4 bases; nucleotides not matched to a gene: 7. The DNA of the CDR3 is TGTGCCAGCAGTTACTCTAAGCGGGGGGCGCCTTACAATGAGCAGTTCTTC. It is translated as CASSYSKRGAPYNEQFF.

This chain uses TRBV5-6 with TRBJ2-3; TRBD1 aligns across 10 bases. Looked up from germline, CDR1 is SGHDT and CDR2 is YYEEEE. Unmatched junction bases numbered 4, after V lost 0 bases and J lost 3 bases. This CDR3 spans 16 amino acids. The CDR3: CASSLGTGGSTDTQYF. CDR3 bases: TGTGCCAGCAGCTTGGGGACAGGGGGATCTACAGATACGCAGTATTTT.

This sequence joins TRBV5-1 and TRBJ2-6; TRBD2 aligns across 8 bases. This CDR3 is 16 amino acids long. J was trimmed by 2 bases and V by 7 bases; bases with no gene match: 8. The V gene's germline CDR1 is SGHRS and CDR2 YFSETQ. The CDR3 protein is CASAPGGGTGANVLTF. The CDR3 DNA sequence: TGCGCCAGCGCCCCCGGGGGGGGAACTGGGGCCAACGTCCTGACTTTC.

This chain uses TRBV11-1 with TRBJ2-1, with D uncertain. CDR3 length: 12 amino acids. Trimming took off 5 bases at V and 7 bases at J, with 9 bases between the two ends. Germline V gives CDR1 SGHAT, CDR2 FQDESV (reference sequence). The CDR3 spells CASSPLRNEQFF. In DNA form, the CDR3 reads TGTGCCAGCAGCCCATTGAGGAATGAGCAGTTCTTC.

The chain uses TRBV2 and TRBJ1-2; 12 bases align to TRBD1. V shed 6 bases and J 4 bases; nucleotides not matched to a gene: 12. CDR1 and CDR2 from the germline V gene are SNHLY and FYNNEI. This CDR3 has 17 amino acids. The CDR3, as DNA: TGTGCCAGCAGGCCCCCGGGACAGGGGGCGCGTAGCTATGGCTACACCTTC. Protein sequence: CASRPPGQGARSYGYTF.

This rearrangement joins TRBV6-6 to TRBJ2-7, with 10 nucleotides matching TRBD2. With 7 bases clipped from V and 1 base from J, the junction kept 4 bases outside the gene matches. Germline V gene lookup returns CDR1 MNHNY and CDR2 SVGAGI (reference sequence). The CDR3 runs 14 residues. The CDR3 DNA follows: TGTGCCAGCACTGGGACTAGCGCGTCCTACGAGCAGTACTTC. Its protein is CASTGTSASYEQYF.

This chain uses TRBV7-9 with TRBJ1-5; TRBD1 matches at 8 bases. The CDR3 extends over 17 amino acids. The junction had 8 bases not matched to a gene; V was cut back by 0 bases and J by 4 bases. Per germline, CDR1 SEHNR and CDR2 FQNEAQ (reference sequence). The CDR3 DNA reads as TGTGCCAGCAGCTTAGCGACAGGGGATCTCGGTAATCAGCCCCAGCATTTT. As protein: CASSLATGDLGNQPQHF. Based on the CDR3 plus reference TRBV7-9 and TRBJ1-5, the full variable domain is DTGVSQNPRHKITKRGQNVTFRCDPISEHNRLYWYRQTLGQGPEFLTYFQNEAQLEKSRLLSDRFSAERPKGSFSTLEIQRTEQGDSAMYLCASSLATGDLGNQPQHFGDGTRLSIL.

The gene calls are TRBV13 and TRBJ1-1; a possible D gene is TRBD1 (5 bases). The V end lost 7 bases, the J end lost 1 base, and 22 bases lay between the germline ends. The CDR3 has 17 amino acids. The germline CDR1 and CDR2 sequences are PRHDT and FYEKMQ (reference sequence). The CDR3 nucleotides are TGTGCCAGCAATCGTGAGGACAAAGGGAGGGCGAACACTGAAGCTTTCTTT. It is translated as CASNREDKGRANTEAFF.

V and J are TRBV7-9 and TRBJ1-2, with D possibly TRBD1 on 6 matching bases. This CDR3 has 13 residues. CDR1 and CDR2 from the germline V gene are SEHNR and FQNEAQ (reference sequence). The V gene lost 5 bases and the J gene lost 4 bases, with 11 bases spanning the gap. The CDR3 region has the DNA TGTGCCAGCAGCCCCCTAGGGGGCTATGGCTACACCTTC. Translation: CASSPLGGYGYTF.